This T cell receptor beta chain emerged from a study of T-cell reconstitution after alpha-beta-depleted transplantation in children. General study results and limits: The origin of high day-60 TCRbeta diversity in some patients lay in surviving recipient T cells and thymic progenitors. About two months after transplant, alpha-beta T cells reportedly came from several hundred expanded graft clones. T cells produced anew were the main source of T-cell counts and diversity one year after transplant.

Unique molecular identifiers were incorporated into the prepared TCRbeta library. TCRdb reprocessed the PCR reads with MiXCR, giving one entry per CDR3 protein. In the table there are 200,000 or so distinct CDR3 sequences, approximately 6.9% of which are singletons. In its sample, this clonotype is medium-sized (0.01 to 0.1%). Its antigen is not known. The source is a boy between 2 and 10 years old with acute lymphoblastic leukemia, due to receive a stem cell transplant. The sample consisted of PBMCs, taken before TCRalphabeta/CD19-depleted stem cell transplant.

DNA of the CDR3: TGTGCCATCAGTGAGGCGATAAACACCGGGGAGCTGTTTTTT. Translating it yields CAISEAINTGELFF. This chain connects TRBV10-3 to TRBJ2-2, with D unclear. The V end was cut by 2 bases, the J end by 2 bases, with 6 bases between. This CDR3 contains 14 residues. The V gene's germline CDR1 is ENHRY and CDR2 SYGVKD.